This TCR beta chain was identified during a study of blood T cell repertoires in COVID-19. Study-wide background: Some COVID-19 samples were acute and others convalescent; all came from the United States, Italy and Spain. Nucleic acid was either cDNA or gDNA, and it came from T cells, B-cell-depleted T cells, or PBMCs.

The CDR3 runs 17 residues. Germline values: CDR1 MDHEN, CDR2 SYDVKM. V lost 5 bases to trimming and J lost 8 bases; unmatched junction nucleotides: 16. By proportion, this clone is medium-sized. Seattle's enrolled individuals joined amid active infection and were then monitored longitudinally. Clones were sequenced by immunoSEQ multiplex PCR, and TCRdb holds only the in-frame ones, with some missing. The sample lists over 70,000 clones, approximately 77% occurring once. The source is a man in his sixties or seventies with COVID-19, enrolled during active disease. The chain joins TRBV28 to TRBJ2-1; 9 bases match TRBD2. Sequencing was done on a sample of peripheral blood. Written as DNA, the CDR3 is TGTGCCAGCAGTCCGTCCAGAGGGCGGGAGGGATCTGATGAGCAGTTCTTC. Translating gives CASSPSRGREGSDEQFF.